These T cell receptor beta chains were read from a single sample in a study of T cell repertoires in cytomegalovirus infection. Each CDR3 protein is one row after TCRdb ran MiXCR on the reads. The sample comprises 600,000 to 800,000 distinct CDR3 sequences, 24% of which are singletons, and approximately 8% rests with the top ten. The sample comprised CD8+ T cells from PBMCs. Every receptor here comes from a human donor in good health (CMV status not recorded). Some clones in this sample may be carry-over from other donors' samples. The CDR3 runs from the conserved cysteine through the conserved F or W. A D gene is named only where the DNA matches it firmly. Size tells how often a clone was seen (once, few, many) or the class of an expanded clone, and some rows leave it out.

D: -
size: -
length: 14
V: TRBV10-3
J: TRBJ2-7
CDR3: CAIGSRGPSYEQYF
DNA: TGTGCCATCGGGTCACGGGGGCCTTCCTACGAGCAGTACTTC

D: -
size: many
length: 15
V: TRBV7-6
J: TRBJ2-1
CDR3: CASSLGAPSHYEQFF
DNA: TGTGCCAGCAGCCTCGGGGCCCCTTCGCACTATGAGCAGTTCTTC

D: TRBD2
size: -
length: 15
V: TRBV20-1
J: TRBJ2-1
CDR3: CSARNGTSGNNEQFF
DNA: TGCAGTGCTAGAAACGGGACTAGCGGTAACAATGAGCAGTTCTTC

D: -
size: -
length: 15
V: TRBV15
J: TRBJ1-4
CDR3: CATSRRFSGDEKLFF
DNA: TGTGCCACCAGCAGACGATTCTCCGGGGATGAAAAACTGTTTTTT

D: TRBD1
size: -
length: 14
V: TRBV29-1
J: TRBJ1-3
CDR3: CSVEVTGVGNTIYF
DNA: TGCAGCGTTGAGGTGACAGGGGTTGGAAACACCATATATTTT

D: TRBD1
size: -
length: 15
V: TRBV28
J: TRBJ1-2
CDR3: CASSRTGQPFYGYTF
DNA: TGTGCCAGCAGTCGTACGGGACAGCCTTTCTATGGCTACACCTTC

D: TRBD2
size: few
length: 16
V: TRBV2
J: TRBJ2-1
CDR3: CASSESLRGFYNEQFF
DNA: TGTGCCAGCAGTGAATCTTTGCGGGGGTTCTACAATGAGCAGTTCTTC

D: TRBD2
size: many
length: 18
V: TRBV7-6
J: TRBJ2-1
CDR3: CASSSLPLLAGASNEQFF
DNA: TGTGCCAGCAGCTCTTTACCCTTACTAGCGGGGGCGAGCAATGAGCAGTTCTTC

D: TRBD1
size: -
length: 15
V: TRBV5-5
J: TRBJ2-3
CDR3: CASSFRTGATDTQYF
DNA: TGTGCCAGCAGCTTTCGGACAGGGGCCACAGATACGCAGTATTTT

D: TRBD2
size: many
length: 18
V: TRBV28
J: TRBJ2-4
CDR3: CASSSPWTSGVAKNIQYF
DNA: TGTGCCAGCAGTTCCCCCTGGACTAGCGGGGTAGCCAAAAACATTCAGTACTTC

D: TRBD1
size: many
length: 14
V: TRBV7-9
J: TRBJ2-1
CDR3: CASSGTGNYNEQFF
DNA: TGTGCCAGCAGTGGGACAGGGAACTACAATGAGCAGTTCTTC

D: -
size: -
length: 15
V: TRBV4-1
J: TRBJ2-1
CDR3: CASSPAAGRWNEQFF
DNA: TGCGCCAGCAGCCCGGCGGCAGGTCGGTGGAATGAGCAGTTCTTC

D: -
size: many
length: 13
V: TRBV7-9
J: TRBJ2-6
CDR3: CASSLSRSNVLTF
DNA: TGTGCCAGCAGCTTATCTCGGTCCAACGTCCTGACTTTC

D: -
size: -
length: 13
V: TRBV28
J: TRBJ2-3
CDR3: CASSFTPSDTQYF
DNA: TGTGCCAGCAGTTTTACCCCCTCAGATACGCAGTATTTT

D: -
size: few
length: 14
V: TRBV13
J: TRBJ2-7
CDR3: CASSSSYHSYEQYF
DNA: TGTGCCAGCAGCTCTTCCTACCACTCCTACGAGCAGTACTTC

D: TRBD1
size: many
length: 18
V: TRBV10-3
J: TRBJ1-1
CDR3: CAIGISGGETRRNTEAFF
DNA: TGTGCCATCGGTATCTCAGGGGGCGAGACCCGGAGGAACACTGAAGCTTTCTTT

D: TRBD2
size: many
length: 16
V: TRBV7-2
J: TRBJ2-3
CDR3: CASSLGLAGAGGTQYF
DNA: TGTGCCAGCAGCTTAGGACTAGCGGGGGCCGGGGGTACGCAGTATTTT

D: -
size: -
length: 15
V: TRBV12-3/TRBV12-4
J: TRBJ1-1
CDR3: CASSFSGGGYTEAFF
DNA: TGTGCCAGCAGTTTTTCGGGGGGGGGTTACACTGAAGCTTTCTTT

D: -
size: -
length: 14
V: TRBV20-1
J: TRBJ1-2
CDR3: CSARTSSNNYGYTF
DNA: TGCAGTGCTAGAACCAGCAGTAACAACTATGGCTACACCTTC

D: TRBD1
size: few
length: 17
V: TRBV5-1
J: TRBJ2-6
CDR3: CASSYGTGGSGANVLTF
DNA: TGCGCCAGCAGCTACGGGACAGGGGGCTCTGGGGCCAACGTCCTGACTTTC

D: TRBD1
size: few
length: 15
V: TRBV4-2
J: TRBJ1-1
CDR3: CASSQRTGMNTEAFF
DNA: TGTGCCAGCAGCCAACGGACAGGGATGAACACTGAAGCTTTCTTT

D: -
size: few
length: 14
V: TRBV28
J: TRBJ2-5
CDR3: CASLRGINQETQYF
DNA: TGTGCCTCCCTACGGGGCATTAACCAAGAGACCCAGTACTTC

D: -
size: -
length: 15
V: TRBV12-3/TRBV12-4
J: TRBJ1-1
CDR3: CASSPLGARDTEAFF
DNA: TGTGCCAGCAGCCCGCTGGGGGCGCGTGACACTGAAGCTTTCTTT

D: -
size: many
length: 15
V: TRBV7-2
J: TRBJ1-3
CDR3: CASSRGGYMGNTIYF
DNA: TGTGCCAGCAGCCGAGGGGGGTATATGGGAAACACCATATATTTT

D: -
size: many
length: 16
V: TRBV7-6
J: TRBJ2-2
CDR3: CASSLGQLANTGELFF
DNA: TGTGCCAGCAGCTTAGGACAGCTGGCGAACACCGGGGAGCTGTTTTTT

D: -
size: few
length: 14
V: TRBV24-1
J: TRBJ2-1
CDR3: CATMSSRTPNEQFF
DNA: TGTGCCACCATGTCGTCCAGGACCCCAAATGAGCAGTTCTTC